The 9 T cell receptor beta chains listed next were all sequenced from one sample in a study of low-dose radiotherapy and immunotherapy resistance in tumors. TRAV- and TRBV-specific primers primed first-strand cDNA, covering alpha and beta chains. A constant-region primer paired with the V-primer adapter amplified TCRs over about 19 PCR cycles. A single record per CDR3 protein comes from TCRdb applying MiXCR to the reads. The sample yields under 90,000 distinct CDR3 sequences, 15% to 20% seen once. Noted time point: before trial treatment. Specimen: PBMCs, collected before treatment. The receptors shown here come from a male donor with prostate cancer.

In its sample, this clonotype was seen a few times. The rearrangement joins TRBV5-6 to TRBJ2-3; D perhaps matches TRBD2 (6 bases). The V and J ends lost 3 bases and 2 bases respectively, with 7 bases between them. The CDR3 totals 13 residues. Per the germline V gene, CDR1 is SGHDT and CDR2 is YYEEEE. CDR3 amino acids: CASSWGDTDTQYF. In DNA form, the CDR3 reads TGTGCCAGCAGCTGGGGGGACACAGATACGCAGTATTTT.

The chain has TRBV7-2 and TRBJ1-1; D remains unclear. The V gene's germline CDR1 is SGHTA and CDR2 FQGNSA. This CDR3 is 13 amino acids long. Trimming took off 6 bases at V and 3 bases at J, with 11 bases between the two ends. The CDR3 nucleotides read TGTGCCAGCAGTGAAGAAACGTACACTGAAGCTTTCTTT. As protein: CASSEETYTEAFF.

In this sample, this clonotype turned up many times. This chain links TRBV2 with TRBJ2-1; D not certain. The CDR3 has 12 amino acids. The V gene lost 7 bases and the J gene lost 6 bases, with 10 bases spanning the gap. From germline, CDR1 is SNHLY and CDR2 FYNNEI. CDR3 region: CASTGQTNEQFF. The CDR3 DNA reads TGTGCCAGCACTGGCCAGACCAATGAGCAGTTCTTC. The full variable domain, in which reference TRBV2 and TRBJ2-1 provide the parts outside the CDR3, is EPEVTQTPSHQVTQMGQEVILRCVPISNHLYFYWYRQILGQKVEFLVSFYNNEISEKSEIFDDQFSVERPDGSNFTLKIRSTKLEDSAMYFCASTGQTNEQFFGPGTRLTVL.

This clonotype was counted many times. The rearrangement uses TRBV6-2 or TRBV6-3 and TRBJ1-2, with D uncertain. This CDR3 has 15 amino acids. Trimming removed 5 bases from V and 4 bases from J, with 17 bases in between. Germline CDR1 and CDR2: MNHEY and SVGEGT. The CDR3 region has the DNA TGTGCCAGCAGTGAGACATTTGAGGACTCCTATGGCTACACCTTC. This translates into CASSETFEDSYGYTF.

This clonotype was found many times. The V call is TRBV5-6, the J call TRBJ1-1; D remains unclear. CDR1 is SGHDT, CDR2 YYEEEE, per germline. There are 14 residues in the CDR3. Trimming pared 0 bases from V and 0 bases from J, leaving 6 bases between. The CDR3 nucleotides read TGTGCCAGCAGCTTGGGGATTATGAACACTGAAGCTTTCTTT. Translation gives CASSLGIMNTEAFF.

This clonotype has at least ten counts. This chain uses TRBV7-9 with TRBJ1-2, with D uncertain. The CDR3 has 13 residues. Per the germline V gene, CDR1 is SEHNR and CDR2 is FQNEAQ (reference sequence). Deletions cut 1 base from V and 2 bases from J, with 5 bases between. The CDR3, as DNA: TGTGCCAGCAGCTTAGAGGGAAACTATGGCTACACCTTC. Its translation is CASSLEGNYGYTF.

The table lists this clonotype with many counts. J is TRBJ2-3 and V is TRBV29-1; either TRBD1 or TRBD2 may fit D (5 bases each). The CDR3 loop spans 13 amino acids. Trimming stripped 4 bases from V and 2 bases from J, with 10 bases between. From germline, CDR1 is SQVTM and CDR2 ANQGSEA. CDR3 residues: CSVAGRYTDTQYF. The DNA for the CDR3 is TGCAGCGTTGCGGGGCGGTACACAGATACGCAGTATTTT.

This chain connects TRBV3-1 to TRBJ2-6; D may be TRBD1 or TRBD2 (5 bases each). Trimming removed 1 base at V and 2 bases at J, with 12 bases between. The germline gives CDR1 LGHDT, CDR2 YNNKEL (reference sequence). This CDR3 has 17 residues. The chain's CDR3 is CASSQAAGRTGANVLTF. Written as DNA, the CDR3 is TGTGCCAGCAGCCAAGCGGCAGGGAGAACTGGGGCCAACGTCCTGACTTTC.

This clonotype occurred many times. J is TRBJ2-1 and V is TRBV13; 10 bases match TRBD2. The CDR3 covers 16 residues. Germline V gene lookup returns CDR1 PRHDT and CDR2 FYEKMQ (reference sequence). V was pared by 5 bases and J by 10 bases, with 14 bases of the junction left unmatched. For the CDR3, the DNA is TGTGCCAGCAGCCCCGGAGCGGGGGGGAACCGCGGGGAGCAGTTCTTC. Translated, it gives CASSPGAGGNRGEQFF.